The entry that follows covers one TCR beta chain sequence. In this sample, this clonotype turned up a few times. Its antigen is currently not known. Per-base qualities were not stored, and no clone one base away is much larger. Trimming takes 5 bases off V and 6 bases off J; junction bases not matched to a gene: 5. Including the terminal cysteine and phenylalanine, the CDR3 comprises 14 residues. Only the CDR3 portion is preserved as DNA: 42 bases, with reading frame beginning at the first base. The germline V gene yields MGHDK for CDR1 and SYGVNS for CDR2. For repertoire sequencing, the TCR beta CDR3 regions were amplified from RNA transcripts. The first round of RT-PCR was done with HTBI primers and the Qiagen OneStep RT-PCR kit, and was followed by a second round of multiplex PCR, then size selection and purification. Libraries were sequenced paired-end with 100 bp reads on an Illumina HiSeq2000. In the paper's pipeline: SOAPnuke was used to process the reads, removing any read that contained adapters or uncalled bases, had a mean Phred below 15, or lacked an exact match to the constant primer or identifier. COPE v1.2.5 was used to merge the high-quality paired reads. Each unique nucleotide sequence was defined as a clonotype, and clonotypes were aligned to IMGT TRB V, D and J references with MiTCR v1.1. The analysis was limited to V-J combinations with a frequency above 0.0001, which together covered approximately 99% of repertoires. A TCR clonal expansion and chaos score per V-J combination was defined as the ratio of F50 clonal expansion to chaos observed in the TCRdist matrix. Welch's t-statistics and random forest were used to narrow the features down to approximately 13 V-J combinations, which were then fed into a naive Bayes classifier. The Morisita-Horn index was used to measure how similar the thyroid and blood repertoires were. TCRdb's own reprocessing of the public reads used fastp at Q25 and MiXCR and kept productive beta chains. Every distinct CDR3 protein forms one entry, paired with its most common genes and DNA. None of the V and J calls come from the authors' own analysis; TCRdb made them. Across this sample there are almost 750,000 distinct CDR3 sequences, with roughly 40% seen only once. The top ten clonotypes cover approximately 46% of the sample.

The data originate from a study of Graves' ophthalmopathy and Graves' hyperthyroidism (dated by TCRdb to the late 2010s). In terms of the full investigation: Peripheral blood was collected before any treatment was given, at the time of initial diagnosis. The study used signatures of the TCR beta repertoire to tell Graves' ophthalmopathy apart from Graves' hyperthyroidism and to predict which patients would progress to ophthalmopathy. In total, around 140 blood samples were TCR-sequenced: approximately 40 ophthalmopathy, 75 hyperthyroidism and roughly 17 hyperthyroidism-to-ophthalmopathy patients. A discovery set of 100 patients (43 ophthalmopathy, 57 stable hyperthyroidism) was enrolled to explore V-J signatures distinguishing ophthalmopathy from hyperthyroidism. For independent validation, a separate cohort was made up of 18 hyperthyroidism patients plus 17 patients who later progressed from hyperthyroidism to ophthalmopathy. In roughly 6 hyperthyroidism patients, T-cell repertoires of thyroid tissue and blood were compared. After sampling, hyperthyroidism patients received methimazole starting at 30 mg daily, and ophthalmopathy patients received high-dose intravenous methylprednisolone.

The research as a whole found: No statistical method was used to set the sample size in advance, and the investigators knew which group each participant was assigned to. The 13-signature model separated ophthalmopathy from stable hyperthyroidism with 85% to 90% sensitivity and approximately 83% specificity in cross-validation, and 80%/75% in the test set. In validation, the model predicted ophthalmopathy progression with more than 70% sensitivity and 72% to 80% specificity; 12 predicted patients were CT-confirmed with GO in a median of about 6.1 months. Among expanded thyroid clonotypes with frequency above 0.001, most also showed up in blood, which suggests that blood repertoires may reflect the thyroid immune response.

Ophthalmopathy patients had moderately to severely active disease, Clinical Activity Score of at least 3, NOSPECS grade of at least 4, and disease duration under 3 months. Patients with other autoimmune diseases, uncontrolled infections, pregnancy or lactation were excluded. Clinical symptoms, serum thyroxine, TRAb, thyroid ultrasound and orbital computed tomography were used for diagnosis. Ficoll-Paque density gradient centrifugation was used to isolate PBMCs from 10 ml of fresh peripheral blood. Total RNA was extracted with Trizol reagent and quality-checked on an Agilent 2100 Bioanalyzer. The V gene is TRBV25-1 and the J gene is TRBJ2-2; the junction holds 8 bases that match TRBD1. Sequences were obtained from peripheral blood. The clonotype was recovered from an adult man with Graves' ophthalmopathy. This receptor carries the CDR3 CASSPRTGPGELFF. The sequenced DNA: TGTGCCAGCAGTCCTCGGACAGGGCCCGGGGAGCTGTTTTTT.